These T cell receptor beta chains were read from a single sample in a study of blood T cell repertoires in COVID-19. Measured with immunoSEQ multiplex PCR; TCRdb has only the in-frame clones, and not every one. The sample carries some 320,000 clones, 90% recorded once. The sample consisted of PBMCs or T cells enriched from blood (not recorded which). These receptors originate from a woman aged 25 to 45 who had been exposed to COVID-19. Each CDR3 is given with its conserved first and last residue. D genes are given only for firm matches. Clone size is given for some rows only: seen once, a few or many times, or a class if the clone is expanded.

CDR3 | DNA | size | J | V | D | length
CASGTWTGSVPYEQYF | TGTGCTAGTGGAACCTGGACAGGGTCAGTCCCCTACGAGCAGTACTTC | . | TRBJ2-7 | TRBV12-5 | TRBD1 | 16
CASSEEDSASYNSPLHF | TGTGCCAGCAGTGAAGAGGACAGCGCTTCCTATAATTCACCCCTCCACTTT | . | TRBJ1-6 | TRBV2 | . | 17
CASSQGQMNTEAFF | TGTGCCAGCAGTCAGGGACAGATGAACACTGAAGCTTTCTTT | once | TRBJ1-1 | TRBV6-2/TRBV6-3 | TRBD1 | 14
CASSLVPSQGLSGNTIYF | TGTGCCAGCAGCTTAGTACCCTCACAGGGCCTCTCTGGAAACACCATATATTTT | . | TRBJ1-3 | TRBV5-4 | . | 18
CASSPWTENEKLFF | TGTGCCAGCAGCCCCTGGACAGAAAATGAAAAACTGTTTTTT | . | TRBJ1-4 | TRBV7-9 | . | 14
CSVEDLDRGQQYF | TGCAGCGTTGAAGATCTGGACAGGGGGCAGCAGTACTTC | . | TRBJ2-7 | TRBV29-1 | TRBD1 | 13
CARETSGQVNQPQHF | TGTGCCAGGGAAACTTCTGGACAGGTGAATCAGCCCCAGCATTTT | . | TRBJ1-5 | TRBV3-1/TRBV3-2 | TRBD1 | 15
CSAKGGGNQPQHF | TGCAGCGCCAAGGGGGGGGGCAATCAGCCCCAGCATTTT | . | TRBJ1-5 | TRBV29-1 | . | 13
CASREAQRSPLHF | TGTGCCAGCCGCGAGGCGCAGAGATCACCCCTCCACTTT | . | TRBJ1-6 | TRBV2 | . | 13
CASSFSETTEAFF | TGTGCCAGCAGCTTCTCAGAAACCACTGAAGCTTTCTTT | . | TRBJ1-1 | TRBV11-1 | . | 13
CASSSHYEQYF | TGTGCCAGCAGCTCCCACTACGAGCAGTACTTC | . | TRBJ2-7 | TRBV7-2 | . | 11
CASSPTGTYTEAFF | TGTGCCAGCAGTCCGACAGGGACGTACACTGAAGCTTTCTTT | few | TRBJ1-1 | TRBV4-2 | TRBD1 | 14
CSVDRGSYNEQFF | TGCAGCGTGGACAGGGGTTCCTACAATGAGCAGTTCTTC | . | TRBJ2-1 | TRBV29-1 | TRBD1 | 13
CASGEGPGGYTF | TGTGCCTCCGGGGAGGGGCCGGGTGGCTACACCTTC | . | TRBJ1-2 | TRBV11-2 | . | 12
CATSQGGHQPQHF | TGTGCCACCAGTCAGGGAGGCCATCAGCCCCAGCATTTT | . | TRBJ1-5 | TRBV24-1 | . | 13
CASSARTGETYSPLHF | TGTGCCAGCAGTGCCCGGACAGGCGAGACTTATTCACCCCTCCACTTT | . | TRBJ1-6 | TRBV6-1 | TRBD1 | 16
CASSWQGGANEKLFF | TGTGCCAGCAGCTGGCAAGGGGGAGCTAATGAAAAACTGTTTTTT | . | TRBJ1-4 | TRBV5-6 | . | 15
CASSPDRGRGEQYF | TGTGCCAGCAGCCCGGACAGGGGGCGGGGGGAGCAGTACTTC | . | TRBJ2-7 | TRBV5-5 | TRBD1 | 14
CATSRSRVSETQYF | TGTGCCACCAGCAGGTCGAGGGTGTCCGAGACCCAGTACTTC | . | TRBJ2-5 | TRBV15 | . | 14
CASSPATSGEFLEQYF | TGCGCCAGCAGCCCGGCGACTAGCGGGGAATTCCTCGAGCAGTACTTC | . | TRBJ2-7 | TRBV5-1 | TRBD2 | 16
CSVAGGVVNTEAFF | TGCAGCGTTGCAGGGGGCGTCGTGAACACTGAAGCTTTCTTT | . | TRBJ1-1 | TRBV29-1 | TRBD1 | 14
CASSPTRLSQETQYF | TGTGCCAGCTCACCCACTCGATTATCACAAGAGACCCAGTACTTC | . | TRBJ2-5 | TRBV18 | . | 15
CASSPAARTDTQYF | TGTGCCAGCAGCCCGGCCGCCAGGACAGATACGCAGTATTTT | . | TRBJ2-3 | TRBV7-2 | . | 14
CASSGGQAGGQAF | TGTGCCAGCAGCGGGGGACAGGCGGGCGGGCAGGCCTTC | . | TRBJ1-2 | TRBV7-9 | TRBD1 | 13
CASPNRDRGLEEQFF | TGTGCCAGCCCGAACCGGGACAGGGGGCTCGAGGAGCAGTTCTTC | . | TRBJ2-1 | TRBV6-5 | TRBD1 | 15
CASSSGGNTGELFF | TGTGCCAGCTCTAGCGGGGGTAACACCGGGGAGCTGTTTTTT | . | TRBJ2-2 | TRBV9 | TRBD2 | 14
CASSYSQYGYTF | TGTGCCAGCAGTTATTCCCAGTATGGCTACACCTTC | . | TRBJ1-2 | TRBV6-2/TRBV6-3 | . | 12
CASSLTTGGTGELFF | TGTGCCAGCTCACTAACGACAGGAGGCACCGGGGAGCTGTTTTTT | . | TRBJ2-2 | TRBV18 | . | 15
CASRLAVGGSQETQYF | TGCGCCAGCAGGCTAGCGGTGGGCGGGTCGCAAGAGACCCAGTACTTC | . | TRBJ2-5 | TRBV4-1 | TRBD2 | 16
CASSGGVSYEQYF | TGTGCCAGCAGCGGCGGGGTGTCCTACGAGCAGTACTTC | . | TRBJ2-7 | TRBV11-1 | . | 13
CASRKGRGNQPQHF | TGTGCCAGCAGGAAGGGCAGGGGCAATCAGCCCCAGCATTTT | . | TRBJ1-5 | TRBV6-5 | . | 14
CASSRYQGDYGYTF | TGTGCCAGCAGCCGATATCAGGGGGACTATGGCTACACCTTC | . | TRBJ1-2 | TRBV3-1/TRBV3-2 | TRBD1 | 14
CASSVFGKSTDTQYF | TGTGCCAGCAGCGTTTTCGGGAAAAGCACAGATACGCAGTATTTT | . | TRBJ2-3 | TRBV9 | . | 15
CASSQASAVYNEKLFF | TGCGCCAGCAGCCAAGCGTCAGCGGTTTATAATGAAAAACTGTTTTTT | . | TRBJ1-4 | TRBV4-1 | . | 16
CASSPLGQSYGYTF | TGCGCCAGCAGCCCATTGGGACAGAGCTATGGCTACACCTTC | . | TRBJ1-2 | TRBV4-1 | TRBD1 | 14
CASSLTGGDPDGYTF | TGCGCCAGCAGCTTGACAGGGGGCGACCCAGATGGCTACACCTTC | . | TRBJ1-2 | TRBV5-1 | TRBD1 | 15
CAISEIRTGVLSEAFF | TGTGCCATCAGTGAGATCCGGACAGGAGTCTTGTCTGAAGCTTTCTTT | . | TRBJ1-1 | TRBV10-3 | TRBD1 | 16
CASSQDRVRGVTEAFF | TGCGCCAGCAGCCAAGATCGCGTCAGGGGGGTCACTGAAGCTTTCTTT | . | TRBJ1-1 | TRBV4-1 | TRBD1 | 16